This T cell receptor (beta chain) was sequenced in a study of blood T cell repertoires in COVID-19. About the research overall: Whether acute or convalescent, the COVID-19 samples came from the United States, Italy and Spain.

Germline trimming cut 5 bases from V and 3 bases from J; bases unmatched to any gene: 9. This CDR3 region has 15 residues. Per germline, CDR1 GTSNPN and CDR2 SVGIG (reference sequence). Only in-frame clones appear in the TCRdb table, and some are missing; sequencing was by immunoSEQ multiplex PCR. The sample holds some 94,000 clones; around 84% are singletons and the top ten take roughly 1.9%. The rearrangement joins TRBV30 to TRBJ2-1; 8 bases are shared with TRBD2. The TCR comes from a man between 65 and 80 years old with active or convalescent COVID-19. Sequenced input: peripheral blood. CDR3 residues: CAWEPGLAGYNEQFF. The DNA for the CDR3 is TGTGCCTGGGAGCCGGGGCTAGCGGGCTACAATGAGCAGTTCTTC.